Detailed here is one TCR beta chain. The data were taken from a study of Ad26.COV2.S vaccination and SARS-CoV-2 variants. Study overall: Of the COV1001 trial arms, the Ad26.COV2.S arm included the donor. The study gave Ad26.COV2.S intramuscularly, once or twice 56 days apart.

Documented treatment: roughly 19 received Ad26.COV2.S at low or high dose, single or two shots; about 5 received placebo; per-sample allocation not given. Specimen acquisition occurred on day 63 following the initial vaccine or placebo injection. Adults aged 18-55 years in Boston included the donor. An Ad26 vector expressing Wuhan-strain SARS-CoV-2 spike served as the vaccine. This CDR3 comprises 12 residues. Germline V gene sequence: CDR1 MDHEN, CDR2 SYDVKM. V dropped 2 bases and J dropped 6 bases, with 5 bases sitting between them. The table came from immunoSEQ multiplex PCR; TCRdb's copy has only in-frame clones and leaves some out. The sample records 350,000 to 600,000 clones, roughly 87% being singletons.

The sample consisted of peripheral blood, taken in a trial of Ad26.COV2.S vaccine versus placebo. The rearrangement joins TRBV28 to TRBJ2-1, with no clear D. The sequence came from a person between 18 and 60 years old who received the Ad26.COV2.S COVID-19 vaccine or a placebo. CDR3 residues: CASSLIFNEQFF. CDR3 nucleotide sequence: TGTGCCAGCAGTTTAATCTTCAATGAGCAGTTCTTC.